Following are 27 T cell receptor beta chains from one sample sequenced in a study of blood T cell repertoires in COVID-19 (dated by TCRdb to 2018 to 2020). Preparation of the library involved the immunoSEQ multiplex PCR assay. This is the immuneACCESS table as TCRdb keeps it, with only in-frame sequences that have V and J called. A part of the clones is gone; compared with another copy, unresolved V genes explain less than half, and the rest is unexplained. For this sample the table gives about 70,000 clones, of which 89% were detected only once. The ten largest clones take up 8.2% of the sample. Sequencing was done on a sample of peripheral blood. The receptors shown here come from a man in his fifties or sixties with active COVID-19.

The gene calls are TRBV19 and TRBJ1-3; TRBD1 matches 7 bases. The CDR3 consists of 16 residues. Unmatched junction bases numbered 7, after V lost 5 bases and J lost 0 bases. Germline assignment: CDR1 LNHDA and CDR2 SQIVND (reference sequence). CDR3 nucleotide sequence: TGTGCCAGTAGTTCACCGGGACAGCTCTCTGGAAACACCATATATTTT. Protein sequence: CASSSPGQLSGNTIYF. The complete variable domain, with remaining parts taken from reference TRBV19 and TRBJ1-3, reads DGGITQSPKYLFRKEGQNVTLSCEQNLNHDAMYWYRQDPGQGLRLIYYSQIVNDFQKGDIAEGYSVSREKKESFPLTVTSAQKNPTAFYLCASSSPGQLSGNTIYFGEGSWLTVV.

This chain links TRBV30 with TRBJ1-1; a possible D gene is TRBD1 (5 bases). Germline V lookup: CDR1 GTSNPN, CDR2 SVGIG (reference sequence). V was trimmed by 8 bases and J by 5 bases, leaving 9 bases between them. The CDR3 runs to 10 residues. In DNA, the CDR3 is TGTGCCGGCTACAGGACTGAAGCTTTCTTT. Encoded protein: CAGYRTEAFF.

The V call is TRBV6-6, the J call TRBJ2-7; D call uncertain. Germline CDR1 reads MNHNY; CDR2 reads SVGAGI (reference sequence). The CDR3 sequence is 11 residues long. V shed 6 bases and J shed 5 bases, with 8 bases lying between them. The CDR3 spells CASSPTHEQYF. CDR3 sequence (DNA): TGTGCCAGCAGCCCAACTCACGAGCAGTACTTC.

This clone was found once. This rearrangement joins TRBV29-1 to TRBJ2-7, with TRBD1 matching 7 bases. V lost 5 bases and J lost 2; bases outside the gene matches: 12. There are 15 residues in the CDR3. From germline, CDR1 is SQVTM and CDR2 ANQGSEA. The CDR3 reads CSVTPKGTEAYEQYF. The CDR3 DNA is TGCAGCGTTACCCCGAAGGGGACAGAAGCCTACGAGCAGTACTTC.

V is TRBV6-4 and J is TRBJ2-2; perhaps TRBD2 as D (7 bases). The CDR3 is 17 amino acids. V lost 0 bases and J lost 0, with 11 bases in between. Germline CDR1 is MRHNA and CDR2 is SNTAGT. The DNA of the CDR3 is TGTGCCAGCAGTGACTCGATCGGGGGGCCGAACACCGGGGAGCTGTTTTTT. Translated: CASSDSIGGPNTGELFF.

The chain uses TRBV5-1 and TRBJ2-7; TRBD1 matches 8 bases. The trim removed 4 bases at V and 5 bases at J, leaving 11 bases unmatched. Germline V lookup: CDR1 SGHRS, CDR2 YFSETQ. The CDR3 contains 15 residues. This chain's CDR3 is CASSEYRGSKNEQYF. The CDR3 bases are TGCGCCAGCAGCGAGTACAGGGGGTCCAAGAACGAGCAGTACTTC.

This clone was found once. Here the CDR3 DNA reads TGTGCCAGCAGGGACAGACCCCTGGGGCTTTACCACGAGCAGTACTTC. This translates into CASRDRPLGLYHEQYF. The chain combines TRBV2 with TRBJ2-7, with a weak D call TRBD1 (6 bases). Germline CDR1 SNHLY, CDR2 FYNNEI. CDR3 size: 16 residues. With 6 bases removed from V and 5 bases from J, the gap between germline ends came to 23 bases.

The chain has TRBV3-1 (or the pseudogene TRBV3-2) and TRBJ2-7, with a tentative D call TRBD1 (6 bases). CDR3 length: 13 residues. The V gene lost 3 bases and the J gene lost 2 bases, with 8 bases spanning the gap. Germline CDR1 is LGHDT and CDR2 is YNNKEL (reference sequence). The CDR3, as DNA: TGTGCCAGCAGCCACAGGGGCCCCTACGAGCAGTACTTC. Amino acid sequence: CASSHRGPYEQYF.

This clone was recorded once. The chain is built from TRBV19 and TRBJ1-1; D not resolved. CDR3 length: 13 residues. Germline loops: CDR1 LNHDA, CDR2 SQIVND (reference sequence). V was cut by 7 bases and J by 0 bases, with 9 bases left in between. The CDR3: CASMTNMNTEAFF. In DNA form, the CDR3 reads TGTGCCAGTATGACAAACATGAACACTGAAGCTTTCTTT. Together with reference TRBV19 and TRBJ1-1, the CDR3 gives the full variable domain: DGGITQSPKYLFRKEGQNVTLSCEQNLNHDAMYWYRQDPGQGLRLIYYSQIVNDFQKGDIAEGYSVSREKKESFPLTVTSAQKNPTAFYLCASMTNMNTEAFFGQGTRLTVV.

The chain uses TRBV5-1 and TRBJ2-1; D is uncertain. The CDR3 runs to 14 residues. Germline V gene lookup returns CDR1 SGHRS and CDR2 YFSETQ. Trimming cost V 6 bases and J 0 bases, with 10 bases left between them. DNA for the CDR3: TGCGCCAGCAAAGAGGATTACTCCTACAATGAGCAGTTCTTC. This codes for CASKEDYSYNEQFF.

V usage is TRBV11-2 and J usage is TRBJ1-1, with a tentative D call TRBD1 (5 bases). Trimming cost V 0 bases and J 10 bases, with 15 bases left between them. The CDR3 is 14 amino acids. Germline lookup yields CDR1 SGHAT and CDR2 FQNNGV. In DNA form, the CDR3 reads TGTGCCAGCAGCTTAGAATTTGGGGGGGGTTTAGCTTTCTTT. Its translation is CASSLEFGGGLAFF.

The chain recombines TRBV19 with TRBJ2-1, with TRBD2 identical over 8 bases. The CDR3 has 16 residues. Unmatched junction bases numbered 4, after V lost 1 base and J lost 2 bases. Germline lookup yields CDR1 LNHDA and CDR2 SQIVND (reference sequence). The CDR3 spells CASSIARGVTYNEQFF. CDR3 coding DNA: TGTGCCAGTAGTATAGCGCGGGGGGTAACCTACAATGAGCAGTTCTTC.

The chain recombines TRBV28 with TRBJ2-2, with a possible D match to TRBD1 (6 bases). The CDR3 extends over 14 amino acids. The germline CDR1 and CDR2 sequences are MDHEN and SYDVKM. The germline V and J ends were trimmed by 6 bases and 6 bases, with 14 bases remaining between them. CDR3 region: CASSEQGKSGELFF. Written as DNA, the CDR3 is TGTGCCAGCAGCGAACAGGGTAAATCCGGGGAGCTGTTTTTT.

The gene calls are TRBV19 and TRBJ2-7, with TRBD2 matching 13 bases. After removal of 5 bases from V and 6 bases from J, the junction contained 7 bases not matched to a gene. The CDR3 has 15 residues. CDR1 is LNHDA and CDR2 is SQIVND in the germline V gene (reference sequence). The CDR3 sequence: CASSVLAGGPREQYF. CDR3 in DNA: TGTGCCAGTAGTGTACTAGCGGGGGGGCCGCGCGAGCAGTACTTC. The full variable domain, with the rest looked up from reference TRBV19 and TRBJ2-7, is DGGITQSPKYLFRKEGQNVTLSCEQNLNHDAMYWYRQDPGQGLRLIYYSQIVNDFQKGDIAEGYSVSREKKESFPLTVTSAQKNPTAFYLCASSVLAGGPREQYFGPGTRLTVT.

In this sample, this clone turned up a few times. V gene TRBV7-7 combines with J gene TRBJ2-7; the match to TRBD1 covers 7 bases. CDR3 length: 14 residues. Trimming cost V 1 base and J 7 bases; bases outside gene matches: 7. Germline V gene data show CDR1 as SSHAT and CDR2 as FNYEAQ (reference sequence). The CDR3 DNA follows: TGTGCCAGCAGCTTAGACCCGACAGGGACGGAGCAGTACTTC. Translated: CASSLDPTGTEQYF. Combining the CDR3 with reference TRBV7-7 and TRBJ2-7 gives the whole variable domain GAGVSQSPRYKVTKRGQDVTLRCDPISSHATLYWYQQALGQGPEFLTYFNYEAQPDKSGLPSDRFSAERPEGSISTLTIQRTEQRDSAMYRCASSLDPTGTEQYFGPGTRLTVT.

The chain uses TRBV6-5 and TRBJ1-5; D is possibly TRBD1 (6 bases). Per germline, CDR1 MNHEY and CDR2 SVGAGI. The CDR3 loop spans 15 amino acids. V lost 6 bases and J lost 0, with 12 bases in between. Here the CDR3 DNA reads TGTGCCAGCAGCCCAGGGGCCTATAGCAATCAGCCCCAGCATTTT. It specifies CASSPGAYSNQPQHF.

This chain connects TRBV7-9 to TRBJ2-7; D unclear. The CDR3 is 13 amino acids. The ends were cut back, 3 bases at V and 2 bases at J, with 8 bases in the middle. The germline V gene encodes CDR1 SEHNR and CDR2 FQNEAQ (reference sequence). CDR3 coding DNA: TGTGCCAGCAGCTTCGACACCACCTACGAGCAGTACTTC. As protein: CASSFDTTYEQYF.

The J gene is TRBJ1-1, the V gene TRBV11-3; D uncertain. Germline CDR1 is SGHNT and CDR2 is YENEEA. Deletions cut 2 bases from V and 6 bases from J, with 13 bases between. This CDR3 has 14 residues. CDR3 residues: CASSLRSAAAEAFF. DNA of the CDR3: TGTGCCAGCAGCTTAAGATCGGCGGCCGCTGAAGCTTTCTTT.

The sample holds a few counts of this clone. This chain joins TRBV19 and TRBJ1-6; 9 bases line up with TRBD1. Germline trimming cut 3 bases from V and 7 bases from J; bases unmatched to any gene: 7. Germline CDR1 reads LNHDA; CDR2 reads SQIVND (reference sequence). This CDR3 comprises 16 residues. Here the CDR3 reads CASSMTQGAGNSPLHF. DNA for the CDR3: TGTGCCAGTAGTATGACACAGGGGGCAGGGAATTCACCCCTCCACTTT. Full variable domain (missing parts from reference TRBV19 and TRBJ1-6): DGGITQSPKYLFRKEGQNVTLSCEQNLNHDAMYWYRQDPGQGLRLIYYSQIVNDFQKGDIAEGYSVSREKKESFPLTVTSAQKNPTAFYLCASSMTQGAGNSPLHFGNGTRLTVT.

The rearrangement uses TRBV6-6 and TRBJ1-4, with D perhaps TRBD1 (5 bases). The CDR3 has 15 residues. Germline V CDR1 and CDR2: MNHNY, SVGAGI (reference sequence). V was clipped by 6 bases and J by 3 bases, with 14 bases between them. The DNA for the CDR3 is TGTGCCAGCAGAACCACCGACAGATCTAATGAAAAACTGTTTTTT. Amino acid sequence: CASRTTDRSNEKLFF.

With respect to this clone: Other DNA sequences within the sample encode an identical CDR3. This chain links TRBV6-5 with TRBJ1-2; 8 bases map to TRBD1. The junction had 4 bases not matched to a gene; V was cut back by 5 bases and J by 8 bases. Germline assignment: CDR1 MNHEY and CDR2 SVGAGI. The CDR3 spans 12 residues. CDR3 sequence reads: CASSPGQGGYTF. The CDR3 DNA is TGTGCCAGCAGTCCCGGACAGGGCGGCTACACCTTC.

CDR3 coding DNA: TGCGCCAGCAGCTTTTTAGCCGGGACAGGGGACACCGGGGAGCTGTTTTTT. The encoded protein is CASSFLAGTGDTGELFF. The chain employs TRBV5-1 and TRBJ2-2, with 10 bases lining up with TRBD1. The trim removed 2 bases at V and 3 bases at J, leaving 7 bases unmatched. Germline CDR1 SGHRS, CDR2 YFSETQ. The CDR3 consists of 17 residues.

The rearrangement joins TRBV6-5 to TRBJ1-1, with TRBD1 as a possible D gene (6 bases). The CDR3 extends over 14 amino acids. Germline lookup yields CDR1 MNHEY and CDR2 SVGAGI. V lost 6 bases to trimming and J lost 4 bases, with 15 bases between them. The CDR3 DNA sequence: TGTGCCAGCAGGGTTACAGGGTACGGCACTGAAGCTTTCTTT. This codes for CASRVTGYGTEAFF.

The V gene is TRBV19, the J gene TRBJ2-2, with D perhaps TRBD1 (7 bases). CDR3 length: 14 amino acids. Trimming pared 1 base from V and 6 bases from J, leaving 9 bases between. Germline lookup yields CDR1 LNHDA and CDR2 SQIVND (reference sequence). CDR3 in amino acids: CASSIGRGAGELFF. The DNA for the CDR3 is TGTGCCAGTAGTATAGGCAGGGGGGCCGGGGAGCTGTTTTTT.

The J gene is TRBJ1-1, the V gene TRBV10-2, with TRBD1 matching over 9 bases. Looked up from germline, CDR1 is WSHSY and CDR2 is SAAADI. V lost 9 bases to trimming and J lost 5 bases; unmatched junction nucleotides: 7. The CDR3 sequence is 13 residues long. The CDR3 bases are TGCGCCAGTGGGACAGGGCCGAGGACTGAAGCTTTCTTT. Protein product: CASGTGPRTEAFF.

This chain links TRBV7-9 with TRBJ1-3; TRBD1 matches at 8 bases. The V gene end was trimmed by 5 bases and the J gene end by 2 bases; junction bases not matched to a gene: 5. The CDR3 has 15 amino acids. Per germline, CDR1 SEHNR and CDR2 FQNEAQ (reference sequence). This CDR3 reads CASSLRQGTGNTIYF. The CDR3 DNA follows: TGTGCCAGCAGCCTAAGACAGGGGACTGGAAACACCATATATTTT.

This clone was seen just once. This chain joins TRBV6-2 or TRBV6-3 and TRBJ2-3, with 7 bases aligning to TRBD2. The germline CDR1 and CDR2 sequences are MNHEY and SVGEGT. After removal of 3 bases from V and 0 bases from J, the junction contained 12 bases not matched to a gene. The CDR3 totals 18 residues. The CDR3, as DNA: TGTGCCAGCAGTTATTACCTCGGGAGGATCTCTAGCACAGATACGCAGTATTTT. It codes for CASSYYLGRISSTDTQYF.